The sequence of this T cell receptor beta chain was determined in a study of molecular identifiers for immune sequencing clone quantification. In TCRdb, the PCR reads were re-called with MiXCR into one record per CDR3 protein. The sample holds around 470,000 distinct CDR3 sequences, about 26% seen once. This CDR3 spans 13 amino acids. Germline V gene lookup returns CDR1 DFQATT and CDR2 SNEGSKA (reference sequence). Trimming took 5 bases from V and 3 from J, leaving 14 bases between them. In this sample, this clonotype turned up many times. The rearrangement joins TRBV20-1 to TRBJ2-7; possible D gene TRBD2, 5 bases. The clonotype originates from a human donor in good health. Some libraries in this study had Jurkat cell RNA spiked in. Input material: naive CD8+ T cells from blood, with Jurkat cell RNA spiked in. Subset here: FACS-sorted CD8+CD4-CCR7+CD45RA+ naive T cells. The CDR3 is CSARTLTDYEQYF. DNA for the CDR3: TGCAGTGCTCGGACTCTGACCGACTACGAGCAGTACTTC.